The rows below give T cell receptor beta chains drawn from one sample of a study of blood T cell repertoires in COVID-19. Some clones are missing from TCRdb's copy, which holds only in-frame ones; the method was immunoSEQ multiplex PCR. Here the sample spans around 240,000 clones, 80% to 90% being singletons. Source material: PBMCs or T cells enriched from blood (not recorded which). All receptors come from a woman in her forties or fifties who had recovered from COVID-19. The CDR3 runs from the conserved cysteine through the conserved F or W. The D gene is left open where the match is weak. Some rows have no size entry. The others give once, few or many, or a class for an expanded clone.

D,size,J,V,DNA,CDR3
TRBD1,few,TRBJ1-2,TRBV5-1,TGCGCCAGCAGCTTGCCAGGGGGCAAAGGCTACACCTTC,CASSLPGGKGYTF
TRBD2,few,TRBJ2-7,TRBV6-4,TGTGCCAGCAGTGACCCGAGGGTAGCGGGTCCGAGCTCCTACGAGCAGTACTTC,CASSDPRVAGPSSYEQYF
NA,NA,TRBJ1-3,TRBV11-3,TGTGCCAGCAGCCAAGTAGGTCCAGGGTTCGGAAACACCATATATTTT,CASSQVGPGFGNTIYF
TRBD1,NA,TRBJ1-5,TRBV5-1,TGCGCCAGCAGCTTGACAGGGGTAGGCAATCAGCCCCAGCATTTT,CASSLTGVGNQPQHF
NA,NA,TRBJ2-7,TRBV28,TGTGCCAGCAGTTTTTACTACGAGCAGTACTTC,CASSFYYEQYF
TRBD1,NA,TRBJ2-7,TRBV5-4,TGTGCCAGCAGCTGGGACAGGGATACCTACGAGCAGTACTTC,CASSWDRDTYEQYF
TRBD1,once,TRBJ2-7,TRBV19,TGTGCCAGTAGAGGCAACAGGGGAAGCTCCTACGAGCAGTACTTC,CASRGNRGSSYEQYF
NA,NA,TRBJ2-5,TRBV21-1,TGTGCCAGCAGCAAAGACAGTCAAGAGACCCAGTACTTC,CASSKDSQETQYF
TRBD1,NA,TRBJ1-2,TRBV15,TGTGCCACCAGCACCCGGACAGGGGCCTATGGCTACACCTTC,CATSTRTGAYGYTF
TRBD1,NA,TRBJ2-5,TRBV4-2,TGTGCCAGCAGCCACGCCTCACAGGGGGCGAAAGAGACCCAGTACTTC,CASSHASQGAKETQYF
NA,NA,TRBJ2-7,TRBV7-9,TGTGCCAGCAGGTCTGACACAAAGAGCTCCTACGAGCAGTACTTC,CASRSDTKSSYEQYF
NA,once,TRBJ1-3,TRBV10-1,TGCGCCAGCAGTCAGGGTCACTCTGGAAACACCATATATTTT,CASSQGHSGNTIYF
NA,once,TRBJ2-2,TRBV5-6,TGTGCCAGCACCTCAAGGGGTCGGAACACCGGGGAGCTGTTTTTT,CASTSRGRNTGELFF
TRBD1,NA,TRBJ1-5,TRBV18,TGTGCCAGCTCGTATAACAGGGGGAGCAATCAGCCCCAGCATTTT,CASSYNRGSNQPQHF
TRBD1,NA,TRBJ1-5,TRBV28,TGTGCCAGCAGTCTAGGGGGCCCCGGGAAAAATCAGCCCCAGCATTTT,CASSLGGPGKNQPQHF
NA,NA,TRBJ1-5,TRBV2,TGTGCCAGCAGTGAATGGGGGGTTCGCAATCAGCCCCAGCATTTT,CASSEWGVRNQPQHF
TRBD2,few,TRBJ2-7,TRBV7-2,TGTGCCAGCAGCTTAGCTACTAGCGCCCACGAGCAGTACTTC,CASSLATSAHEQYF
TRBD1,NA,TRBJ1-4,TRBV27,TGTGCCAGCAGGGACAGGGGGCGGGAAAAACTGTTTTTT,CASRDRGREKLFF
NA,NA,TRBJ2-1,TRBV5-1,TGCGCCAGCAGCTTACGTGTTGGAGGGGATGAGCAGTTCTTC,CASSLRVGGDEQFF
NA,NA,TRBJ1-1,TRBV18,TGTGCCAGCTCACCAGACAGTCGAACGGCTGAAGCTTTCTTT,CASSPDSRTAEAFF
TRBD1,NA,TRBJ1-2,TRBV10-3,TGTGCCATCAGTGAATCAGGGGGCCCGGGGGGCTACACCTTC,CAISESGGPGGYTF
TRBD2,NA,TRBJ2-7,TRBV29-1,TGCAGCGTTGAAGATAGGACTAGCGGATCCTACGAGCAGTACTTC,CSVEDRTSGSYEQYF
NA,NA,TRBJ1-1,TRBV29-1,TGCAGCGGGACAGCTTTGAACACTGAAGCTTTCTTT,CSGTALNTEAFF
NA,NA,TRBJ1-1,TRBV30,TGTGCCTGGGAGGGGTCCACTGAAGCTTTCTTT,CAWEGSTEAFF
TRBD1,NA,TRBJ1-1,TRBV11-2,TGTGCCAGCAGCTTAGCCGCAGGGACAGCCAAAGCTTTCTTT,CASSLAAGTAKAFF
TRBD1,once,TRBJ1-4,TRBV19,TGTGCCAGTAGCCAGGGGGCGAGGTCTAATGAAAAACTGTTTTTT,CASSQGARSNEKLFF
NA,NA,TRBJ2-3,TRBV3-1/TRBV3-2,TGTGCCAGCAGCCAGCGATACACAGATACGCAGTATTTT,CASSQRYTDTQYF
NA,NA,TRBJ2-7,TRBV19,TGTGCCAGTAGTATAGATCTCTTTGGGGGGAACGAGCAGTACTTC,CASSIDLFGGNEQYF
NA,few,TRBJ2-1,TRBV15,TGTGCCACCAGCAGAGATTTGACAGGCTCCTACAATGAGCAGTTCTTC,CATSRDLTGSYNEQFF
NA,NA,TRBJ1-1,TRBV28,TGTGCCAGCTCCGCACCGGGAGACAACACTGAAGCTTTCTTT,CASSAPGDNTEAFF
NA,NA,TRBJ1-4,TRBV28,TGTGCCAGCAGGGAGCGGGAAAAACTGTTTTTT,CASREREKLFF
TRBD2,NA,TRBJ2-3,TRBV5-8,TGTGCCAGCAGCTTGGGGACTAGCGGAGGCACAGATACGCAGTATTTT,CASSLGTSGGTDTQYF
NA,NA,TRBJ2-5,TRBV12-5,TGTGCTAGTGGTTTGGGAGGGGGCCAAGAGACCCAGTACTTC,CASGLGGGQETQYF
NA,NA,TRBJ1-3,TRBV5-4,TGTGCCAGCAGCTTGGACGGTACTGGAAACACCATATATTTT,CASSLDGTGNTIYF
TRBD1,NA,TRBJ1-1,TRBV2,TGTGCCAGCAGTGGAAGGACAGGGGGCGTGGGGATGAACACTGAAGCTTTCTTT,CASSGRTGGVGMNTEAFF
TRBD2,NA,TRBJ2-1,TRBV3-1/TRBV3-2,TGTGCCAGCAGCATCCAGACTAGCGGGAGACAGTTCTTC,CASSIQTSGRQFF
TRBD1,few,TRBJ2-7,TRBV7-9,TGTGCCAGCAGCCCCTACAGGGGGCTAGAAGACGAGCAGTACTTC,CASSPYRGLEDEQYF
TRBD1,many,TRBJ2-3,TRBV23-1,TGCGCCAGCAGTCAAAAGCCCCAAGACAGGGGGAGCACAGATACGCAGTATTTT,CASSQKPQDRGSTDTQYF
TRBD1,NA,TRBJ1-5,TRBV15,TGTGCCACCAGCAGAGATATTTGGACAGGGGCAAATCAGCCCCAGCATTTT,CATSRDIWTGANQPQHF
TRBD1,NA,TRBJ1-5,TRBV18,TGTGCCAGCTCAACCTTACAGGGGAATCAGCCCCAGCATTTT,CASSTLQGNQPQHF
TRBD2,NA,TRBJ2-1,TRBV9,TGTGCCAGCAGCGCTAGCGGGAGCAACCCCTACAATGAGCAGTTCTTC,CASSASGSNPYNEQFF